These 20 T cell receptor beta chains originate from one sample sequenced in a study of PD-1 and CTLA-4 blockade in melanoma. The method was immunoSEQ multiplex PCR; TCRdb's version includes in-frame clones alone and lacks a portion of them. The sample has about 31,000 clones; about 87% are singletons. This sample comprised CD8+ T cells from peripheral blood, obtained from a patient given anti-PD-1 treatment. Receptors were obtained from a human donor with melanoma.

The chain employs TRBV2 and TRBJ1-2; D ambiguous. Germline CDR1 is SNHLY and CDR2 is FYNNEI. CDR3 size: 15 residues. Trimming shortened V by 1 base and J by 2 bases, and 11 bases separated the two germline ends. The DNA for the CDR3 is TGTGCCAGCAGTGAAGGGTTGGGGATGAACTATGGCTACACCTTC. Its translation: CASSEGLGMNYGYTF.

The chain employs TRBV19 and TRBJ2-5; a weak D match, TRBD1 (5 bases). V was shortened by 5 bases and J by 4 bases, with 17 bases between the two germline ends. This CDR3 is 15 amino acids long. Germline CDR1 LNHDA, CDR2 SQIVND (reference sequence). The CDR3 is CASSPESGKTETQYF. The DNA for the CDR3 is TGTGCCAGTAGTCCAGAATCAGGGAAGACAGAGACCCAGTACTTC. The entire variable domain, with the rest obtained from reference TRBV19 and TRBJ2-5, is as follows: DGGITQSPKYLFRKEGQNVTLSCEQNLNHDAMYWYRQDPGQGLRLIYYSQIVNDFQKGDIAEGYSVSREKKESFPLTVTSAQKNPTAFYLCASSPESGKTETQYFGPGTRLLVL.

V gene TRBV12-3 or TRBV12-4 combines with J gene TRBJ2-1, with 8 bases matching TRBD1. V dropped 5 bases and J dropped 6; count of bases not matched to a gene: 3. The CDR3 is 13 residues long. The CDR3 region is CASSLGQVNEQFF. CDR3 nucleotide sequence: TGTGCCAGCAGTCTGGGACAGGTCAATGAGCAGTTCTTC.

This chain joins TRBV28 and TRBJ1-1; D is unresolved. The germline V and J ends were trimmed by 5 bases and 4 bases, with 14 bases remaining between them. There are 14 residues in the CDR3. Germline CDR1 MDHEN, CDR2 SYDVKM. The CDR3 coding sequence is TGTGCCAGCAGTACCCGGACCACTTTCACTGAAGCTTTCTTT. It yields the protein CASSTRTTFTEAFF.

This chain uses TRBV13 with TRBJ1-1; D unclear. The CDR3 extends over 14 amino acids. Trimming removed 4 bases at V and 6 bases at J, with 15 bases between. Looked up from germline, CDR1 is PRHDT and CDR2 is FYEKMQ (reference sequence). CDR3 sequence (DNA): TGTGCCAGCAGCTACCCCCCAGGTGGCGCTGAAGCTTTCTTT. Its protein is CASSYPPGGAEAFF.

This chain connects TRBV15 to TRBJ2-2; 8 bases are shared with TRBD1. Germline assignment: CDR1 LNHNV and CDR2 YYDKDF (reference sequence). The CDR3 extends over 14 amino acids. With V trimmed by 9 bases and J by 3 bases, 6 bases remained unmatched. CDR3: CATSDRADTGELFF. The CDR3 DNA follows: TGTGCCACTTCGGACAGGGCGGACACCGGGGAGCTGTTTTTT. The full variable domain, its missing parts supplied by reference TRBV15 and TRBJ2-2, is DAMVIQNPRYQVTQFGKPVTLSCSQTLNHNVMYWYQQKSSQAPKLLFHYYDKDFNNEADTPDNFQSRRPNTSFCFLDIRSPGLGDTAMYLCATSDRADTGELFFGEGSRLTVL.

CDR3 protein: CASSQDWGRMGQFF. The CDR3 DNA sequence: TGTGCCAGCAGCCAAGATTGGGGGCGCATGGGGCAGTTCTTC. The chain joins TRBV3-1 (or the pseudogene TRBV3-2) to TRBJ2-1, with D tentatively TRBD1 (6 bases). The CDR3 is 14 amino acids. The germline CDR1 and CDR2 sequences are LGHDT and YNNKEL (reference sequence). The ends were cut back, 0 bases at V and 12 bases at J, with 15 bases in the middle.

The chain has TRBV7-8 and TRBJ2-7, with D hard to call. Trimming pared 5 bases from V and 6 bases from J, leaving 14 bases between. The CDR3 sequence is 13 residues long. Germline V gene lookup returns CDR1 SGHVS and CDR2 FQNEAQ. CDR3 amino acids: CASSLGSDVEQYF. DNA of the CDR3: TGTGCCAGCAGCCTAGGAAGCGACGTCGAGCAGTACTTC.

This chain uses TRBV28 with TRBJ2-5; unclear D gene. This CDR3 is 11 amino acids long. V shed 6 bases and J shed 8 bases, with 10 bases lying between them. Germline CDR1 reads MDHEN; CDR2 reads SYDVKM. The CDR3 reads CASRYYATQYF. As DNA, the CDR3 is TGTGCCAGCAGATACTATGCCACCCAGTACTTC.

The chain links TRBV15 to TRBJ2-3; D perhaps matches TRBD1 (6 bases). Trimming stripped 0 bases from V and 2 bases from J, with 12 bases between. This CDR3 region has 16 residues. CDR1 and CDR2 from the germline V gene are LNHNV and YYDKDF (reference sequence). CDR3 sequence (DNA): TGTGCCACCAGCAGAGATGATGGACAGCTCACAGATACGCAGTATTTT. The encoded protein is CATSRDDGQLTDTQYF.

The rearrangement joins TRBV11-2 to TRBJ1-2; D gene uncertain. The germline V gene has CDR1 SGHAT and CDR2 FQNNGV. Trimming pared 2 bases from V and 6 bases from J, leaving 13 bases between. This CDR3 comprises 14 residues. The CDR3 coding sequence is TGTGCCAGCAGCTTAATTGGGTCGAGTAATGGCTACACCTTC. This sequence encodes CASSLIGSSNGYTF. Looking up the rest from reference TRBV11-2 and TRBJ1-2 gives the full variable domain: EAGVAQSPRYKIIEKRQSVAFWCNPISGHATLYWYQQILGQGPKLLIQFQNNGVVDDSQLPKDRFSAERLKGVDSTLKIQPAKLEDSAVYLCASSLIGSSNGYTFGSGTRLTVV.

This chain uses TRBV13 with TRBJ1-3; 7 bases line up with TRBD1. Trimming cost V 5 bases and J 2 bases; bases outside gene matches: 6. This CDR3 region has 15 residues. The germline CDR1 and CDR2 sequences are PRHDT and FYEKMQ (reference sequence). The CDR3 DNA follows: TGTGCCAGCAGCGACGACAGGGCTACTGGAAACACCATATATTTT. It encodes CASSDDRATGNTIYF. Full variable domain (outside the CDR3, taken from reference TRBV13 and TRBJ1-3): AAGVIQSPRHLIKEKRETATLKCYPIPRHDTVYWYQQGPGQDPQFLISFYEKMQSDKGSIPDRFSAQQFSDYHSELNMSSLELGDSALYFCASSDDRATGNTIYFGEGSWLTVV.

CDR3 in DNA: TGTGCCAGTAGTATTTTCGGGCAGAACTATGGCTACACCTTC. Its protein product is CASSIFGQNYGYTF. This chain connects TRBV19 to TRBJ1-2, with D hard to call. V lost 3 bases and J lost 2, with 10 bases in between. The CDR3 sequence is 14 residues long. The germline V gene encodes CDR1 LNHDA and CDR2 SQIVND (reference sequence).

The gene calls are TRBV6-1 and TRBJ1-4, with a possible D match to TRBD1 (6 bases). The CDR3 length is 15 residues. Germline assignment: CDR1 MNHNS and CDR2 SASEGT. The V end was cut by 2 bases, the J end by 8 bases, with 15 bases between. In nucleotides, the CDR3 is TGTGCCAGCAGTGAATCCAGGGGAGAGGGCGAAAAACTGTTTTTT. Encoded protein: CASSESRGEGEKLFF.

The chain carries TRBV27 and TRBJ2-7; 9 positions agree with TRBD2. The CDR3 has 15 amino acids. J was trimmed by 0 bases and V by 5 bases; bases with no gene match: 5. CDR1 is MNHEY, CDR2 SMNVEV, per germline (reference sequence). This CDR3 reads CASSPRGGHSYEQYF. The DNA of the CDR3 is TGTGCCAGCAGTCCGCGGGGGGGCCACTCCTACGAGCAGTACTTC.

The CDR3 spells CASSIARDSNQPQHF. CDR3 coding DNA: TGTGCCAGTAGTATAGCGCGGGATAGCAATCAGCCCCAGCATTTT. V gene TRBV19 combines with J gene TRBJ1-5; D remains ambiguous. Between the trimmed V and J ends, which lost 1 base and 0 bases, there was a span of 7 bases. CDR1 LNHDA and CDR2 SQIVND come from the germline V gene (reference sequence). The CDR3 sequence is 15 residues long.

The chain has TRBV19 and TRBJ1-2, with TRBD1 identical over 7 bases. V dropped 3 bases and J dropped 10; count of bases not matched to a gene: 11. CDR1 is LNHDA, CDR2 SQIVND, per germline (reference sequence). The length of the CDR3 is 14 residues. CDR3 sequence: CASSINPRGQIYTF. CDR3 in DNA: TGTGCCAGTAGTATTAATCCTCGGGGACAGATCTACACCTTC.

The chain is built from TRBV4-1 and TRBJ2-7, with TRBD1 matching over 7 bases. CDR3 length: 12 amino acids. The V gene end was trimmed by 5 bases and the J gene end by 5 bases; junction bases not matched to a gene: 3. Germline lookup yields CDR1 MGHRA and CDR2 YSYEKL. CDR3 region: CASSSTGNEQYF. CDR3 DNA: TGCGCCAGCAGCTCGACAGGGAACGAGCAGTACTTC.

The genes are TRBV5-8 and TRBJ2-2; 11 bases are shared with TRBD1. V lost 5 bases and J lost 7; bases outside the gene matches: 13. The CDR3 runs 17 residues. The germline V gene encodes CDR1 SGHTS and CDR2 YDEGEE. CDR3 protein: CASRTGTGGFRGGELFF. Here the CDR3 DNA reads TGTGCCAGCAGGACCGGGACAGGGGGATTTCGCGGCGGGGAGCTGTTTTTT.

CDR3 sequence reads: CASSPGTSEKLFF. As DNA, the CDR3 is TGTGCCAGCAGCCCTGGGACATCCGAAAAACTGTTTTTT. The V call is TRBV28, the J call TRBJ1-4; D is perhaps TRBD1 (6 bases). V gave up 6 bases and J gave up 8 bases, with 13 bases separating them. The CDR3 is 13 residues long. The germline CDR1 and CDR2 sequences are MDHEN and SYDVKM.